The 11 T cell receptor beta chains listed next were all sequenced from one sample in a study of blood T cells in healthy people across ages. For the second PCR, which ran for roughly 6 to 11 cycles, a sample-barcoded 5' primer and a J-beta primer mix were used. TCRdb reanalysed the 5' RACE reads using MiXCR and keeps one entry per CDR3 protein. Seen here are around 500,000 distinct CDR3 sequences, around 48% observed once, and the top ten hold around 24%. What was sequenced was blood. The receptors shown here come from a man older than 75 in good health.

This clonotype came up a few times. The chain uses TRBV10-3 and TRBJ2-7; 9 bases are shared with TRBD1. CDR3 length: 14 residues. Germline lookup yields CDR1 ENHRY and CDR2 SYGVKD. J gave up 5 bases and V 3 bases, and 5 bases lay outside the gene matches. The CDR3 loop reads CAISDWDRVNEQYF. The CDR3 DNA follows: TGTGCCATCAGTGACTGGGACAGGGTCAACGAGCAGTACTTC.

V is TRBV5-1 and J is TRBJ2-1, with 12 bases lining up with TRBD2. In germline, CDR1 is SGHRS, CDR2 YFSETQ. The CDR3 has 16 residues. Trimming cost V 5 bases and J 1 base; bases outside gene matches: 4. This CDR3 reads CASRLAGGFSYNEQFF. Written as DNA, the CDR3 is TGCGCCAGCAGGCTAGCGGGAGGGTTTTCCTACAATGAGCAGTTCTTC.

This clonotype was observed a handful of times. The chain recombines TRBV4-3 with TRBJ2-4, with D unresolved. V gave up 1 base and J gave up 2 bases, with 3 bases separating them. Per the germline V gene, CDR1 is LGHNA and CDR2 is YSLEER. This CDR3 contains 13 residues. The CDR3, as DNA: TGCGCCAGCAGCCAAGTTTCCAAAAACATTCAGTACTTC. Its protein is CASSQVSKNIQYF.

The genes are TRBV3-1 and TRBJ2-1; 7 positions match TRBD2. The CDR3 is made up of 16 amino acids. Germline loops: CDR1 LGHDT, CDR2 YNNKEL (reference sequence). V gave up 1 base and J gave up 3 bases; unmatched junction bases: 6. The CDR3 loop is CASSQAGAGVYNEQFF. CDR3 DNA sequence: TGTGCCAGCAGCCAAGCCGGGGCGGGAGTCTACAATGAGCAGTTCTTC.

The chain uses TRBV10-3 and TRBJ2-5, with 11 bases identical to TRBD1. Gene TRBJ2-7 matches the end of the DNA better, so the J call may be wrong. The germline V gene has CDR1 ENHRY and CDR2 SYGVKD. The CDR3 totals 13 residues. The CDR3 DNA is TGTGCCACCGCGGGACAGGGGGGTTGCGAGCAGTACTTC. Translated: CATAGQGGCEQYF.

The chain uses TRBV27 and TRBJ1-2; D remains unclear. V lost 8 bases to trimming and J lost 2 bases, with 12 bases between them. This CDR3 contains 13 residues. Per the germline V gene, CDR1 is MNHEY and CDR2 is SMNVEV (reference sequence). The CDR3 here is CASRRTENYGYTF. CDR3 DNA sequence: TGTGCCAGCCGTCGGACGGAGAACTATGGCTACACCTTC.

As regards this clonotype: Mismatch with germline at one junction end may stem from a read error. The rearrangement uses TRBV5-1 and TRBJ2-7; 8 nucleotides align to TRBD1. Germline V gives CDR1 SGHRS, CDR2 YFSETQ. This CDR3 spans 14 amino acids. The CDR3: CANSWDRYSYEQYF. The DNA of the CDR3 is TGCGCCAACAGCTGGGACAGGTACTCCTACGAGCAGTACTTC.

This clonotype was counted only a few times. The chain carries TRBV6-5 and TRBJ2-2; TRBD2 matches at 14 bases. This CDR3 comprises 18 residues. The germline CDR1 and CDR2 sequences are MNHEY and SVGAGI. The V and J ends lost 0 bases and 4 bases, in that order; junction bases with no gene match: 4. For the CDR3, the DNA is TGTGCCAGCAGTTACTCGGGGACTAGCGGGAGACCCACCGGGGAGCTGTTTTTT. Translating it yields CASSYSGTSGRPTGELFF.

The genes are TRBV15 and TRBJ1-1; 7 bases agree with TRBD1. Unmatched junction bases numbered 12, after V lost 4 bases and J lost 7 bases. The germline V gene encodes CDR1 LNHNV and CDR2 YYDKDF (reference sequence). The CDR3 has 15 amino acids. CDR3 loop: CATSTGTVWNGEAFF. The CDR3 coding sequence is TGTGCCACCAGCACTGGGACAGTTTGGAACGGTGAAGCTTTCTTT.

This clonotype was found many times. V is TRBV7-9 and J is TRBJ2-1; D might be TRBD2 (5 bases). Trimming removed 6 bases from V and 0 bases from J, with 12 bases in between. This CDR3 has 15 amino acids. Germline lookup yields CDR1 SEHNR and CDR2 FQNEAQ (reference sequence). The CDR3 sequence is CASSPDRGSYNEQFF. CDR3 bases: TGTGCCAGCAGTCCGGACCGGGGCTCCTACAATGAGCAGTTCTTC.

This clonotype was seen at least ten times. CDR3 sequence reads: CASSAQGGSGYTF. CDR3 nucleotides: TGTGCCAGCAGCGCACAGGGGGGGTCTGGCTACACCTTC. The chain combines TRBV7-9 with TRBJ1-2; 8 bases fit TRBD1. The trim removed 5 bases at V and 7 bases at J, leaving 6 bases unmatched. Germline values: CDR1 SEHNR, CDR2 FQNEAQ (reference sequence). The CDR3 totals 13 residues.